This entry lists 7 T cell receptor beta chains sequenced from one sample in a study of CD8+CD57+ T cells in acquired aplastic anemia. Patients who underwent sequencing had shown CD8+CD57+ cell expansion by flow cytometry. Genomic DNA constituted the template upon which TCR beta VDJ and CDR3 profiling was performed. TCRdb called the reads again in MiXCR, with one record for every CDR3 protein. The data show about 160,000 distinct CDR3 sequences, with about 45% seen just once and roughly 2.8% held by the top ten. Material: sorted CD4+, CD8+, or CD8+CD57+ T cells (not recorded which) from PBMCs. These receptors came from a human donor with aplastic anemia.

In this sample, this clonotype turned up a few times. The V call is TRBV30, the J call TRBJ2-1, with a weak D call TRBD2 (6 bases). CDR3 length: 16 amino acids. Germline-derived CDR1 and CDR2 are GTSNPN and SVGIG (reference sequence). V was pared by 3 bases and J by 0 bases, with 15 bases between. This CDR3 is CAWRGGATSSYNEQFF. CDR3 in DNA: TGTGCCTGGAGGGGAGGAGCGACAAGCTCCTACAATGAGCAGTTCTTC.

This chain's CDR3 is CSVDAASNYNEQFF. CDR3 coding DNA: TGCAGCGTTGATGCAGCTTCAAACTACAATGAGCAGTTCTTC. The chain carries TRBV29-1 and TRBJ2-1, with D hard to call. Per germline, CDR1 SQVTM and CDR2 ANQGSEA. The CDR3 extends over 14 amino acids. V shed 3 bases and J shed 3 bases, with 12 bases lying between them.

About this clonotype itself: This may be a read error: a much more frequent sequence differs by one nucleotide. The J gene is TRBJ2-4, the V gene TRBV29-1; D might be TRBD1 (6 bases). Germline values: CDR1 SQVTM, CDR2 ANQGSEA. This CDR3 has 15 amino acids. CDR3 in DNA: TGCAGCGTTGAAGGCGTCATGGGGGCCAAAAACACTCAGTACTTC. Its translation is CSVEGVMGAKNTQYF.

In regard to this clonotype: The germline gene is not matched at one end of the junction; a read error may be the cause. V gene TRBV9 combines with J gene TRBJ2-5; unclear D gene. The CDR3 contains 15 residues. Germline CDR1 SGDLS, CDR2 YYNGEE. The CDR3 sequence is CVSSPRYGYQETQYF. CDR3 coding DNA: TGTGTCAGCAGCCCTCGTTACGGGTACCAAGAGACCCAGTACTTC.

The chain employs TRBV7-9 and TRBJ1-2; 7 bases map to TRBD1. This CDR3 has 15 amino acids. Germline loops: CDR1 SEHNR, CDR2 FQNEAQ (reference sequence). Trimming at V came to 0 bases and at J to 3 bases, leaving 4 bases not matched to a gene. The CDR3, as DNA: TGTGCCAGCAGCTTAGCGGACAGGTTGGACTATGGCTACACCTTC. Translating gives CASSLADRLDYGYTF.

This clonotype has at least ten counts. The J gene is TRBJ1-1, the V gene TRBV30; unclear D gene. Germline V gene data show CDR1 as GTSNPN and CDR2 as SVGIG (reference sequence). The CDR3 is 13 residues long. V dropped 4 bases and J dropped 4 bases, with 13 bases sitting between them. DNA of the CDR3: TGTGCCTGGAAATACCGAGGGAGCACTGAAGCTTTCTTT. It yields the protein CAWKYRGSTEAFF.

In its sample, this clonotype was seen a few times. The chain links TRBV12-3 or TRBV12-4 to TRBJ2-7, with 8 bases lining up with TRBD1. The J segment lost 1 base and the V segment lost 2 bases, leaving 4 bases of the junction unmatched. CDR3 length equals 15 residues. This CDR3 is CASSLMRTGSYEQYV. Written as DNA, the CDR3 is TGTGCCAGCAGTTTAATGAGGACAGGGTCCTACGAGCAGTACGTC.